What follows are 24 T cell receptor beta chains derived from one specimen sequenced in a study of T cell responses to AZD1222 COVID-19 vaccine. Assay: immunoSEQ multiplex PCR; the TCRdb copy retains only in-frame clones and omits some. The data contain some 120,000 clones, around 84% of them singletons. Material: peripheral blood, obtained on day 0 of AZD1222 vaccination. The receptors here all came from an adult in good health.

This clone appeared once. This chain joins TRBV29-1 and TRBJ1-1; 9 bases map to TRBD1. The germline CDR1 and CDR2 sequences are SQVTM and ANQGSEA. This CDR3 is built from 13 residues. J gave up 0 bases and V 6 bases, and 2 bases lay outside the gene matches. The CDR3 bases are TGCAGCGTGTGGACAGGGGTGAACACTGAAGCTTTCTTT. It codes for CSVWTGVNTEAFF.

The V and J genes are TRBV24-1 and TRBJ2-2; D remains ambiguous. The CDR3 is 15 residues long. V was cut by 1 base and J by 5 bases, with 10 bases left in between. CDR1 and CDR2 (germline): KGHDR, SFDVKD. CDR3 protein: CATSDFLDRTGELFF. The CDR3, as DNA: TGTGCCACCAGTGATTTCCTAGATAGGACCGGGGAGCTGTTTTTT.

This chain uses TRBV9 with TRBJ2-1, with 9 bases aligning to TRBD2. The J segment lost 6 bases and the V segment lost 1 base, leaving 2 bases of the junction unmatched. Germline loops: CDR1 SGDLS, CDR2 YYNGEE. This CDR3 comprises 14 residues. This chain's CDR3 is CASSVRGRANEQFF. CDR3 DNA sequence: TGTGCCAGCAGCGTACGCGGGAGGGCCAATGAGCAGTTCTTC.

The chain uses TRBV7-9 and TRBJ1-2; 7 positions agree with TRBD1. J was trimmed by 8 bases and V by 5 bases; bases with no gene match: 11. Germline values: CDR1 SEHNR, CDR2 FQNEAQ (reference sequence). CDR3 length: 14 residues. In DNA, the CDR3 is TGTGCCAGCAGCGTCGACAGGGATCGAGGGGGCTACACCTTC. Translated: CASSVDRDRGGYTF.

The gene calls are TRBV5-1 and TRBJ2-3, with TRBD2 matching 10 bases. There are 16 residues in the CDR3. The germline gives CDR1 SGHRS, CDR2 YFSETQ. The trim removed 2 bases at V and 1 base at J, leaving 4 bases unmatched. The CDR3 sequence: CASSLSGTSGTDTQYF. Here the CDR3 DNA reads TGCGCCAGCAGCTTATCCGGGACTAGCGGCACAGATACGCAGTATTTT.

V is TRBV5-5 and J is TRBJ2-7; TRBD1 aligns across 9 bases. The trim removed 3 bases at V and 3 bases at J, leaving 4 bases unmatched. From germline, CDR1 is SGHKS and CDR2 YYEKEE (reference sequence). The CDR3 runs to 14 residues. The CDR3, as DNA: TGTGCCAGCAGCTCGGACAGGGGAAGCTACGAGCAGTACTTC. Its protein product is CASSSDRGSYEQYF.

CDR3 DNA: TGTGCCAGCAGCTCCGGAGCACAGGGAATAAGGAAAGGCTACACCTTC. Protein: CASSSGAQGIRKGYTF. V gene TRBV5-4 combines with J gene TRBJ1-2; a weak D match, TRBD1 (6 bases). V was clipped by 3 bases and J by 8 bases, with 23 bases between them. The germline gives CDR1 SGHNT, CDR2 YYREEE (reference sequence). The CDR3 runs to 16 residues.

The chain uses TRBV10-3 and TRBJ2-7; tentatively, D is TRBD1 (6 bases). V lost 5 bases to trimming and J lost 5 bases, with 16 bases between them. The CDR3 has 14 amino acids. Germline V gene sequence: CDR1 ENHRY, CDR2 SYGVKD. The DNA of the CDR3 is TGTGCCATCAGTAGAGAGCCACAGGGTGACGAGCAGTACTTC. It yields the protein CAISREPQGDEQYF.

This chain connects TRBV29-1 to TRBJ2-3, with TRBD2 matching over 11 bases. The germline V gene encodes CDR1 SQVTM and CDR2 ANQGSEA. The length of the CDR3 is 15 residues. The J segment lost 3 bases and the V segment lost 5 bases, leaving 7 bases of the junction unmatched. The CDR3 loop reads CSVPTSGSRTDTQYF. Written as DNA, the CDR3 is TGCAGCGTTCCCACTAGCGGGAGTAGAACAGATACGCAGTATTTT.

This chain joins TRBV6-5 and TRBJ2-1; 8 nucleotides line up with TRBD1. This CDR3 spans 15 amino acids. V trimming: 8 bases; J trimming: 6 bases; junction bases outside the gene matches: 12. Germline lookup yields CDR1 MNHEY and CDR2 SVGAGI. The CDR3 loop is CASLSGQGGLNEQFF. The CDR3 coding sequence is TGTGCCAGCCTCTCAGGACAGGGAGGTCTCAATGAGCAGTTCTTC.

The chain combines TRBV7-9 with TRBJ2-2; no clear D gene. The CDR3 extends over 17 amino acids. Trimming removed 3 bases from V and 2 bases from J, with 16 bases in between. CDR1 and CDR2 (germline): SEHNR, FQNEAQ (reference sequence). CDR3 in amino acids: CASSFSHGPDNTGELFF. CDR3 DNA sequence: TGTGCCAGCAGCTTTTCCCACGGGCCTGATAACACCGGGGAGCTGTTTTTT.

The CDR3 DNA reads TGTGCCAGCAGCCCGGGTCGATCCTACGAGCAGTACTTC. It specifies CASSPGRSYEQYF. The chain has TRBV7-2 and TRBJ2-7; D gene ambiguous. In germline, CDR1 is SGHTA, CDR2 FQGNSA. The CDR3 totals 13 residues. Trimming shortened V by 5 bases and J by 1 base, and 9 bases separated the two germline ends.

The J gene is TRBJ1-6, the V gene TRBV19; no firm D call. The CDR3 sequence is 13 residues long. V was cut by 4 bases and J by 7 bases, with 8 bases left in between. In germline, CDR1 is LNHDA, CDR2 SQIVND (reference sequence). The CDR3 nucleotides are TGTGCCAGTAGTACGGACGGGAATTCACCCCTCCACTTT. Translated, it gives CASSTDGNSPLHF.

This chain uses TRBV2 with TRBJ1-1; the D is unclear. This CDR3 comprises 11 residues. The germline CDR1 and CDR2 sequences are SNHLY and FYNNEI. The CDR3 DNA is TGTGGAGTCGCCGGGAACACTGAAGCTTTCTTT. The encoded protein is CGVAGNTEAFF.

V gene TRBV19 combines with J gene TRBJ1-6, with D possibly matching TRBD1 (6 bases). Looked up from germline, CDR1 is LNHDA and CDR2 is SQIVND (reference sequence). The CDR3 runs 14 residues. V lost 5 bases, J lost 5 bases, and 10 bases lay in between. The CDR3 region is CASSPQGDNSPLHF. DNA for the CDR3: TGTGCCAGTAGTCCACAGGGAGATAATTCACCCCTCCACTTT.

J is TRBJ1-4 and V is TRBV10-2, with 7 bases identical to TRBD1. The germline CDR1 and CDR2 sequences are WSHSY and SAAADI. The CDR3 is 17 amino acids. V trimming: 0 bases; J trimming: 4 bases; junction bases outside the gene matches: 8. The CDR3 loop reads CASSESFVGTVNEKLFF. Here the CDR3 DNA reads TGCGCCAGCAGTGAGTCCTTCGTAGGGACAGTTAATGAAAAACTGTTTTTT.

The chain links TRBV3-1 (or the pseudogene TRBV3-2) to TRBJ1-1; weak D call: TRBD1 (6 bases). CDR1 is LGHDT, CDR2 YNNKEL, per germline (reference sequence). This CDR3 has 14 amino acids. Trimming stripped 0 bases from V and 6 bases from J, with 11 bases between. The CDR3 DNA reads TGTGCCAGCAGCCAAGATGGGGGGGGCCCTGAAGCTTTCTTT. Encoded protein: CASSQDGGGPEAFF.

DNA for the CDR3: TGTGCCAGCAGCAGGGAAGGACAGGGGGAAAATGGCTACACCTTC. Amino acids: CASSREGQGENGYTF. The V gene is TRBV5-5, the J gene TRBJ1-2; 10 nucleotides agree with TRBD1. After removal of 4 bases from V and 6 bases from J, the junction contained 9 bases not matched to a gene. The CDR3 is 15 residues long. The germline CDR1 and CDR2 sequences are SGHKS and YYEKEE (reference sequence).

The chain joins TRBV10-3 to TRBJ2-3; tentatively, D is TRBD2 (6 bases). The CDR3 is made up of 15 amino acids. V shed 3 bases and J shed 4 bases, with 14 bases lying between them. Germline V CDR1 and CDR2: ENHRY, SYGVKD. CDR3 sequence (DNA): TGTGCCATCAGTGATAAGCAGGGAGGTGCAGATACGCAGTATTTT. Its translation: CAISDKQGGADTQYF.

The genes are TRBV5-1 and TRBJ2-7, with 14 bases that match TRBD2. The CDR3 sequence is 16 residues long. Germline V gene sequence: CDR1 SGHRS, CDR2 YFSETQ. Trimming took 4 bases from V and 2 from J; bases not matched to a gene: 5. In nucleotides, the CDR3 is TGCGCCAGCAGCCCGAAGACTAGCGGGAGGGCCTACGAGCAGTACTTC. Its protein is CASSPKTSGRAYEQYF.

This clone was counted once. In nucleotides, the CDR3 is TGTGCCAGCAGCCTTCAGGGGCGGGGTTTTGGCTACACCTTC. Translating it yields CASSLQGRGFGYTF. The J gene is TRBJ1-2, the V gene TRBV28; perhaps TRBD1 as D (6 bases). The CDR3 runs to 14 residues. Trimming stripped 6 bases from V and 7 bases from J, with 18 bases between. Germline CDR1 MDHEN, CDR2 SYDVKM.

The chain combines TRBV5-1 with TRBJ2-5, with D perhaps TRBD2 (6 bases). The germline gives CDR1 SGHRS, CDR2 YFSETQ. V lost 4 bases and J 4 bases, leaving 17 bases between the germline ends. CDR3 length: 15 residues. CDR3 sequence (DNA): TGCGCCAGCAGCGCCTTTGGGGGGATAGGAGAGACCCAGTACTTC. Encoded protein: CASSAFGGIGETQYF. The variable domain in full, with the rest retrieved from reference TRBV5-1 and TRBJ2-5, is KAGVTQTPRYLIKTRGQQVTLSCSPISGHRSVSWYQQTPGQGLQFLFEYFSETQRNKGNFPGRFSGRQFSNSRSEMNVSTLELGDSALYLCASSAFGGIGETQYFGPGTRLLVL.

This chain uses TRBV12-3 or TRBV12-4 with TRBJ2-3; D is unclear. V shed 4 bases and J shed 4 bases, with 3 bases lying between them. The CDR3 consists of 11 residues. The CDR3 loop reads CASSSSDTQYF. CDR3 DNA: TGTGCCAGCAGTTCCTCAGATACGCAGTATTTT.

The V gene is TRBV19, the J gene TRBJ1-3; D gene uncertain. The CDR3 is made up of 15 amino acids. With 3 bases removed from V and 0 bases from J, the gap between germline ends came to 9 bases. In germline, CDR1 is LNHDA, CDR2 SQIVND (reference sequence). CDR3: CASSMWLSSGNTIYF. CDR3 in DNA: TGTGCCAGTAGTATGTGGTTAAGCTCTGGAAACACCATATATTTT.